This TCR beta chain was identified during a study of blood T cell repertoires in COVID-19 (dated by TCRdb to between 2020 and 2021). Study-wide context: Samples from collaborators originated in the United States, Italy and Spain and spanned both the acute and convalescent phases of COVID-19. The repertoires were released in a freely available public database meant as a resource for research on the immune response to SARS-CoV-2. The sample metadata nearly always contained a de-identified subject ID, COVID-19 status, age in years and sex. HLA class I and class II types, where available, came from metadata supplied by the sample provider rather than from assay-based typing. Samples were obtained from the ongoing ImmuneRACE study (first 160 participants) and from over a thousand subjects provided by 6 global collaborators. Subjects who had been exposed to COVID-19, were actively infected with it, or had recovered from it provided the deeply sampled blood TCRbeta repertoires that made up the dataset. The material from the prospective study consisted of cDNA or gDNA derived from T cells, B-cell-depleted T cells, or PBMCs. General study outcomes and caveats: The quantity of clinical and demographic metadata differed by source and by participant and was supplied without curation.

TCRbeta CDR3 regions were amplified from genomic DNA by means of the immunoSEQ Assay, a bias-controlled multiplex PCR. In the authors' own workflow: The number of nucleated cells in each sample was estimated from the amplification of reference gene primers within the assay. To quantify the absolute abundance of each unique TCRbeta CDR3 rearrangement, sequence reads were collapsed and filtered. For each sample, productive Simpson clonality was calculated as the square root of Simpson's diversity index over productive rearrangements. TCRdb limited this immuneACCESS table to in-frame rearrangements with V and J called. A share of clones is missing; checked studies link under half to unresolved V genes, and the rest is unexplained. Clone size and V and J calls were adopted from that table, with D and trimming inferred from the DNA. This sample is represented by over 100,000 clones; about 89% of them were singletons. About 4.4% of the sample rests with the top ten.

In Seattle, one collaborating source enrolled patients while the infection was active and tracked those patients longitudinally over the course of disease. The collaborating institutions used their own protocols to collect whole blood in K2EDTA tubes. For TCRbeta analysis, collaborator samples were shipped as frozen whole blood, as isolated PBMCs, or as DNA extracted from either sample type. About this clone: Its recognized antigen is unknown. No much larger clonotype is one base removed from it; base qualities were not supplied.

Cut back by 1 base and 0 bases, the V and J ends lie 6 bases apart. Per the germline V gene, SQVTM is the CDR1 and ANQGSEA is the CDR2. Taken from cysteine to phenylalanine, the CDR3 has 13 residues. Here the CDR3 DNA is all that survives: 39 bases in frame from base 1. The rearranged chain carries TRBV29-1 and TRBJ2-5, and perhaps TRBD1 as D gene, on 6 matching bases. This TCR was sampled from a man in his fifties or sixties with COVID-19, enrolled during active disease. Sequencing was carried out using peripheral blood. The CDR3 is CSVEGTDQETQYF. The sequenced DNA is TGCAGCGTTGAAGGGACAGACCAAGAGACCCAGTACTTC.